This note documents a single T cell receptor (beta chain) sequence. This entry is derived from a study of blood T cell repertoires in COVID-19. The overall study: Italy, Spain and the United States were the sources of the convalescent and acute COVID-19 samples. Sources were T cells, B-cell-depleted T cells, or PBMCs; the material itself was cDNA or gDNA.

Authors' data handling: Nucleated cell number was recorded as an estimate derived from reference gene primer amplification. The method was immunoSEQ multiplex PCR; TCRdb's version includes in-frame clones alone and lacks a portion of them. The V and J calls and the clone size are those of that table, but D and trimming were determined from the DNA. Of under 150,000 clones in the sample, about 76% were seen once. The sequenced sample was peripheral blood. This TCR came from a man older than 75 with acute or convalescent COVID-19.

CDR3 sequence: CATSRDIQGGRGYTF. In nucleotides, the CDR3 is TGTGCCACCAGCAGAGATATCCAGGGGGGTAGGGGCTACACCTTC. This chain connects TRBV15 to TRBJ1-2; 7 nucleotides match TRBD1. CDR1 and CDR2 from the germline V gene are LNHNV and YYDKDF (reference sequence). The CDR3 length is 15 residues. The V segment lost 0 bases and the J segment 8 bases; nucleotides outside the gene matches: 9.